The rows below give T cell receptor beta chains drawn from one sample of a study of blood T cell repertoires in COVID-19. This table comes from immunoSEQ multiplex PCR, and its TCRdb copy is limited to in-frame clones, with some not included. Here the sample spans some 70,000 clones, about 90% being singletons. The sequenced material came from peripheral blood. All receptors derive from a man in his forties or fifties with COVID-19, enrolled during active disease. CDR3s include the opening cysteine and the closing phenylalanine or tryptophan. The D gene is left open where the match is weak. Size is omitted from some rows. Given values are once, few, many or a class for expanded clones.

cdr3_aa cdr3_nt j_call clone_size v_call cdr3_length d_call
CASSYSLDRQETQYF TGTGCCAGCAGTTACTCGTTGGACAGACAAGAGACCCAGTACTTC TRBJ2-5 . TRBV6-2/TRBV6-3 15 .
CASSVGRDRGVQFF TGTGCCAGCAGCGTAGGAAGGGACAGGGGGGTCCAGTTCTTC TRBJ2-1 . TRBV9 14 TRBD1
CASSLDRVAQPQHF TGTGCCAGCAGCTTAGACAGGGTTGCTCAGCCCCAGCATTTT TRBJ1-5 . TRBV7-2 14 .
CASSPTLTGSAEAFF TGTGCCAGCTCACCGACCCTAACAGGGTCGGCTGAAGCTTTCTTT TRBJ1-1 . TRBV18 15 .
CASSLGGWEKLFF TGTGCCAGCAGTTTGGGGGGATGGGAAAAACTGTTTTTT TRBJ1-4 once TRBV6-5 13 .
CASRDRWNEKLFF TGTGCCAGCAGAGACAGGTGGAATGAAAAACTGTTTTTT TRBJ1-4 . TRBV6-6 13 .
CASSSPIAGALNKQFF TGTGCCAGCAGCTCGCCAATAGCGGGAGCCCTCAATAAGCAGTTCTTC TRBJ2-1 . TRBV7-2 16 TRBD2
CASSQSAGASGANVLTF TGCGCCAGCAGCCAATCAGCGGGAGCCTCCGGGGCCAACGTCCTGACTTTC TRBJ2-6 . TRBV4-3 17 TRBD2
CASSFHRGEQFF TGTGCCAGCAGTTTTCACCGGGGTGAGCAGTTCTTC TRBJ2-1 . TRBV12-3/TRBV12-4 12 .
CASSDYYEQYF TGTGCCAGCAGTGACTACTACGAGCAGTACTTC TRBJ2-7 . TRBV2 11 .
CASSQMGATEQYF TGTGCCAGCAGCCAAATGGGGGCCACCGAGCAGTACTTC TRBJ2-7 . TRBV3-1/TRBV3-2 13 .
CASKPLAGGPQETQYF TGTGCCAGCAAACCATTAGCGGGAGGGCCCCAAGAGACCCAGTACTTC TRBJ2-5 . TRBV28 16 TRBD2
CASTRDRGGGGYTF TGTGCCAGCACGCGGGACAGGGGAGGGGGTGGCTACACCTTC TRBJ1-2 . TRBV2 14 TRBD1
CASSLAAGDEQFF TGTGCCAGCAGCTTAGCAGCGGGAGATGAGCAGTTCTTC TRBJ2-1 . TRBV7-2 13 TRBD2
CASSFDKADGYNEQFF TGTGCCAGCAGCTTTGATAAGGCGGATGGCTACAATGAGCAGTTCTTC TRBJ2-1 . TRBV7-2 16 .
CASSSLFRQGENIQYF TGTGCCAGCAGTTCCCTATTTCGACAGGGCGAAAACATTCAGTACTTC TRBJ2-4 . TRBV6-5 16 TRBD1
CASSPWGGNEQYF TGTGCCAGCAGTCCCTGGGGGGGGAACGAGCAGTACTTC TRBJ2-7 . TRBV2 13 TRBD2
CASSQDRGATSEKLFF TGCGCCAGCAGCCAAGATCGGGGAGCGACAAGTGAAAAACTGTTTTTT TRBJ1-4 . TRBV4-3 16 .
CASSLGDKAIYNEQFF TGCGCCAGCAGCTTGGGGGACAAGGCCATCTACAATGAGCAGTTCTTC TRBJ2-1 . TRBV5-1 16 .
CASSQTGRSGNTIYF TGTGCCAGCTCACAAACAGGACGCTCTGGAAACACCATATATTTT TRBJ1-3 . TRBV18 15 .
CASSPRTSGSTDTQYF TGTGCCAGCAGCCCCCGGACTAGCGGGAGCACAGATACGCAGTATTTT TRBJ2-3 . TRBV5-4 16 TRBD2
CASSQDRAGGIGGYTF TGTGCCAGCAGCCAAGACAGGGCAGGGGGAATCGGTGGCTACACCTTC TRBJ1-2 . TRBV4-2 16 TRBD1
CASSPNSGNGETQYF TGTGCCAGCAGCCCAAATAGCGGGAACGGGGAGACCCAGTACTTC TRBJ2-5 . TRBV7-9 15 TRBD2
CASSSQGGEKLFF TGTGCCAGCAGTTCCCAGGGGGGCGAAAAACTGTTTTTT TRBJ1-4 . TRBV6-5 13 TRBD1
CASSLGQGSLSGQYF TGTGCCAGCAGCTTGGGACAGGGGTCCCTCTCGGGGCAGTACTTC TRBJ2-7 . TRBV5-4 15 TRBD1
CAWTPAPGRDIQYF TGTGCCTGGACCCCAGCCCCAGGGAGGGACATTCAGTACTTC TRBJ2-4 . TRBV30 14 TRBD2
CASNFGREGTEAFF TGTGCCAGCAATTTTGGGAGGGAGGGCACTGAAGCTTTCTTT TRBJ1-1 . TRBV6-5 14 .
CASRQTGKTEKLFF TGTGCCAGCAGACAAACAGGGAAGACAGAAAAACTGTTTTTT TRBJ1-4 . TRBV6-5 14 .
CASSSAGDSNEKLFF TGCGCCAGCAGCTCCGCAGGGGATTCCAATGAAAAACTGTTTTTT TRBJ1-4 few TRBV5-1 15 .
CASSLPGSYNEQFF TGCGCCAGCAGCTTACCGGGTTCCTACAATGAGCAGTTCTTC TRBJ2-1 . TRBV5-1 14 .
CSDSRGTEAFF TGCAGCGATAGCAGGGGGACTGAAGCTTTCTTT TRBJ1-1 few TRBV29-1 11 TRBD1
CASSYSSRGVDGYTF TGTGCCAGCAGTTACTCGAGCAGGGGAGTTGATGGCTACACCTTC TRBJ1-2 once TRBV6-5 15 .
CASSVGTSSLGDTQYF TGTGCCAGCAGTGTCGGGACTAGCTCACTTGGAGATACGCAGTATTTT TRBJ2-3 . TRBV6-4 16 TRBD2
CASSKLAGGTQYF TGTGCCAGCAGTAAACTAGCGGGGGGAACGCAGTATTTT TRBJ2-3 . TRBV28 13 TRBD2
CSVSGTGDTGELFF TGCAGCGTTTCCGGGACAGGGGACACCGGGGAGCTGTTTTTT TRBJ2-2 . TRBV29-1 14 TRBD1
CASSLAASSYNEQFF TGCGCCAGCAGCTTAGCGGCTAGCTCCTACAATGAGCAGTTCTTC TRBJ2-1 . TRBV5-1 15 .
CASSPQRSRAGANVLTF TGTGCCAGCAGCCCCCAGAGGTCTCGGGCTGGGGCCAACGTCCTGACTTTC TRBJ2-6 . TRBV9 17 .
CASSLDAGLSETQYF TGCGCCAGCAGCTTGGATGCGGGCCTCTCAGAGACCCAGTACTTC TRBJ2-5 . TRBV5-1 15 .
CASSALAGVYEQYF TGTGCCAGCAGCGCACTAGCGGGAGTTTACGAGCAGTACTTC TRBJ2-7 . TRBV7-6 14 TRBD2
CASSVTGTGSTDTQYF TGTGCCAGCAGCGTCACCGGGACAGGGAGCACAGATACGCAGTATTTT TRBJ2-3 . TRBV9 16 TRBD1
CASSQVRFSGANVLTF TGCGCCAGCAGCCAAGTCCGTTTCTCTGGGGCCAACGTCCTGACTTTC TRBJ2-6 . TRBV4-3 16 .
CASRPPGLGFYEQYF TGTGCCAGCAGACCACCGGGACTAGGATTCTACGAGCAGTACTTC TRBJ2-7 . TRBV11-2 15 TRBD2
CATDPDRGPDTQYF TGTGCCACCGACCCGGACAGGGGGCCAGATACGCAGTATTTT TRBJ2-3 . TRBV24-1 14 TRBD1
CASSLVAGGPVDTQYF TGTGCCAGCAGCTTGGTAGCGGGAGGGCCCGTAGATACGCAGTATTTT TRBJ2-3 . TRBV7-8 16 TRBD2
CASTNDRPSPNEKLFF TGTGCCAGCACTAACGACAGGCCGTCGCCGAATGAAAAACTGTTTTTT TRBJ1-4 . TRBV2 16 .